What follows describes a single T cell receptor (beta chain). Its antigen is undetermined. The record originates from a study of blood T cells in healthy people across ages. Study findings and constraints: Whereas aged donors had fewer naive CD4+ cells, long-lived donors had more of them and higher diversity. Per million T cells, TCR beta diversity dropped about linearly as age rose.

Together with a sample-barcoded 5' primer, a J-beta primer mix was included in a second PCR lasting about 6 to 11 cycles. One entry per CDR3 protein results from TCRdb running MiXCR on the 5' RACE reads. The sample shows some 850,000 distinct CDR3 sequences, around 24% of them seen only once. The CDR3 loop spans 15 amino acids. Germline-derived CDR1 and CDR2 are LNHNV and YYDKDF (reference sequence). These data were also filed under a second study, of T cells of mothers and their children.

The rearrangement uses TRBV15 and TRBJ2-1; a weak D match, TRBD2 (7 bases). The J call may be faulty, since TRBJ2-7 better matches the DNA end. This TCR derives from a boy aged 5-17 years in good health. The specimen was blood. CDR3 protein: CATSREGGGGYEQYF. In nucleotides, the CDR3 is TGTGCCACCAGCAGAGAGGGGGGCGGGGGCTACGAGCAGTACTTC.